This T cell receptor beta chain stems from a study of response to subunit inactivated influenza vaccine. Findings and caveats of the study: The authors suggested that every seasonal influenza vaccination recruits few new T cells.

V lost 3 bases and J lost 0; bases outside the gene matches: 5. The CDR3 runs 17 residues. Germline CDR1 and CDR2: DFQATT and SNEGSKA (reference sequence). In this sample, this clonotype turned up a few times. The antigen is not known. One entry per CDR3 protein, called by TCRdb with MiXCR from the RT-PCR reads. This table has 650,000 to 800,000 distinct CDR3 sequences, about 14% appearing once. This receptor was identified in a middle-aged man who received an inactivated influenza vaccine. V and J are TRBV20-1 and TRBJ2-1, with 13 bases aligning to TRBD2. Material: PBMCs from blood, obtained 14 days before vaccination. CDR3 loop: CSARGGLAGRSYNEQFF. The CDR3 coding sequence is TGCAGTGCTAGGGGGGGACTAGCGGGACGCTCCTACAATGAGCAGTTCTTC.